This T cell receptor (beta chain) came from a study of shared clonotypes between healthy human individuals. CD45RO-negative cells were positively selected for CCR7, leaving out terminally differentiated effector memory CD45RA+ cells. TCRdb's copy holds only in-frame clones and misses some; the assay was immunoSEQ multiplex PCR. The sample lists under 600,000 clones; roughly 98% were seen once. V was clipped by 4 bases and J by 1 base, with 7 bases between them. CDR3 length: 14 residues. CDR1 and CDR2 from the germline V gene are LNHDA and SQIVND (reference sequence). Specimen: naive CD8+ T cells sorted from blood. This receptor was obtained from a man aged 25-45 years in good health. The chain is built from TRBV19 and TRBJ2-2, with D unresolved. The CDR3 DNA sequence: TGTGCCAGTAGTAGTAGGGAGAACACCGGGGAGCTGTTTTTT. Translating it yields CASSSRENTGELFF. The complete variable domain, with remaining parts taken from reference TRBV19 and TRBJ2-2, reads DGGITQSPKYLFRKEGQNVTLSCEQNLNHDAMYWYRQDPGQGLRLIYYSQIVNDFQKGDIAEGYSVSREKKESFPLTVTSAQKNPTAFYLCASSSRENTGELFFGEGSRLTVL.